The T cell receptor (beta chain) under discussion was sequenced for a study of blood T cell repertoires in COVID-19. Germline V gives CDR1 SGHRS, CDR2 YFSETQ. The length of the CDR3 is 15 residues. The junction had 8 bases not matched to a gene; V was cut back by 4 bases and J by 4 bases. Using immunoSEQ multiplex PCR, the repertoire was profiled, and TCRdb retains in-frame clones only, with some absent. The repertoire holds about 250,000 clones, with about 90% as singletons. The chain joins TRBV5-1 to TRBJ1-2; the match to TRBD1 covers 9 bases. The clonotype was recovered from a man between 18 and 29 years old with active or convalescent COVID-19. Sample: peripheral blood. The CDR3 spells CASSSAGTGSYGYTF. The CDR3, as DNA: TGCGCCAGCAGCAGCGCCGGGACAGGGTCCTATGGCTACACCTTC. Full variable domain (remainder filled in from reference TRBV5-1 and TRBJ1-2): KAGVTQTPRYLIKTRGQQVTLSCSPISGHRSVSWYQQTPGQGLQFLFEYFSETQRNKGNFPGRFSGRQFSNSRSEMNVSTLELGDSALYLCASSSAGTGSYGYTFGSGTRLTVV.